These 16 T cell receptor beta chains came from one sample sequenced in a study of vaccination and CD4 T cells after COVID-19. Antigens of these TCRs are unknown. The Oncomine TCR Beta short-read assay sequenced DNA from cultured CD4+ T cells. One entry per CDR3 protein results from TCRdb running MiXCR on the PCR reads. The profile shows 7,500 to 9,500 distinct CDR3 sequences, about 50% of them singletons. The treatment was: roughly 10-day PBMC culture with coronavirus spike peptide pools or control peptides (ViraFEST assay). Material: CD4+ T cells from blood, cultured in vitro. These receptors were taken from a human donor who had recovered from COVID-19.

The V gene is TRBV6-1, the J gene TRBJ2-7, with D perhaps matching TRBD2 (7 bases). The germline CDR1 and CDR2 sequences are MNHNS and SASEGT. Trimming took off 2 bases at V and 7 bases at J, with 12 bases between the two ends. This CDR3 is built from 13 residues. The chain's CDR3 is CASSEMGGQEQYF. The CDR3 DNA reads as TGTGCCAGCAGTGAAATGGGGGGGCAAGAGCAGTACTTC.

The CDR3 region is CASSLNRNSPLHF. CDR3 in DNA: TGTGCCAGCAGCTTAAATCGCAATTCACCCCTCCACTTT. The V gene is TRBV7-3, the J gene TRBJ1-6, with D unclear. The CDR3 spans 13 residues. The V end was cut by 1 base, the J end by 7 bases, with 5 bases between. Germline V gene sequence: CDR1 SGHTA, CDR2 FQGTGA.

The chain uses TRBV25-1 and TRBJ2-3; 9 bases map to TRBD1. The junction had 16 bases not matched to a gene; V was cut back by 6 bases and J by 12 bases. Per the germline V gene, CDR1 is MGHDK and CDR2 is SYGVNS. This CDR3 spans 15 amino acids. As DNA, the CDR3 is TGTGCCAGCAGCTCAACTCGACCCATGGGACAGGGTCAGTATTTT. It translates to CASSSTRPMGQGQYF.

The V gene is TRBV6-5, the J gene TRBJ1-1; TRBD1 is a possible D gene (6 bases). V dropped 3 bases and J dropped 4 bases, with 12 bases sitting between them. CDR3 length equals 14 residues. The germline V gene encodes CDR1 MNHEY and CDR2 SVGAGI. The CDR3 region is CASSYTGISTEAFF. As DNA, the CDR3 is TGTGCCAGCAGTTATACAGGGATAAGCACTGAAGCTTTCTTT.

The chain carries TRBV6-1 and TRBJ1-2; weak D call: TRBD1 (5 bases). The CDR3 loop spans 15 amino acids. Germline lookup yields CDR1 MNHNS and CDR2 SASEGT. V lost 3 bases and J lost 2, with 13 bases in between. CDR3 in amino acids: CASSDVAGGNYGYTF. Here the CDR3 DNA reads TGTGCCAGCAGTGACGTTGCGGGGGGAAACTATGGCTACACCTTC.

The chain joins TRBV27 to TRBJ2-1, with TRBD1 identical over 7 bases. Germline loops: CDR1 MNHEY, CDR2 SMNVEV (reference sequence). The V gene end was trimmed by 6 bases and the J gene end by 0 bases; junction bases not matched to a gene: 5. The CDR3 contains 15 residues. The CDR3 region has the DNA TGTGCCAGCAGCCTCGACAGGGACTCCTACAATGAGCAGTTCTTC. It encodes CASSLDRDSYNEQFF.

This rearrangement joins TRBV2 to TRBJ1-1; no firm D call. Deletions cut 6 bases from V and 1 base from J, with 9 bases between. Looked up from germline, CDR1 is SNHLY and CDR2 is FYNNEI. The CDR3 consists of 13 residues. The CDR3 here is CASRKNGNTEAFF. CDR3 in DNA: TGTGCCAGCAGAAAAAACGGGAACACTGAAGCTTTCTTT.

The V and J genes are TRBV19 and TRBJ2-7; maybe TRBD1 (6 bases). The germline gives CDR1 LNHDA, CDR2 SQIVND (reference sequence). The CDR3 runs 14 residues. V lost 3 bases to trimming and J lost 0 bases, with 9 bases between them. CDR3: CASSIRDNSYEQYF. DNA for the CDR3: TGTGCCAGTAGTATTCGGGACAACTCCTACGAGCAGTACTTC. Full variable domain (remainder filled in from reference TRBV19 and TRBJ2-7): DGGITQSPKYLFRKEGQNVTLSCEQNLNHDAMYWYRQDPGQGLRLIYYSQIVNDFQKGDIAEGYSVSREKKESFPLTVTSAQKNPTAFYLCASSIRDNSYEQYFGPGTRLTVT.

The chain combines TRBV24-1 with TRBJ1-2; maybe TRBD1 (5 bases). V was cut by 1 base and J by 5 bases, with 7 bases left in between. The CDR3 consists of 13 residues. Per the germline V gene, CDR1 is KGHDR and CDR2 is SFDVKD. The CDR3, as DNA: TGTGCCACCAGTGATTTCTCAGGGTATGGCTACACCTTC. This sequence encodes CATSDFSGYGYTF.

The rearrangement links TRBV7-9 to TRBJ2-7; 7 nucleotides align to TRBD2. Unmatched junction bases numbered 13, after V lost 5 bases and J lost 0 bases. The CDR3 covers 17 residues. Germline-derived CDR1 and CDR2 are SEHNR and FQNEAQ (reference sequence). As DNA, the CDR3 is TGTGCCAGCAGCCCCAAGATAGGGACTACCGTCTCCTACGAGCAGTACTTC. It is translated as CASSPKIGTTVSYEQYF. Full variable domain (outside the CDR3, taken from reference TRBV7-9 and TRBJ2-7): DTGVSQNPRHKITKRGQNVTFRCDPISEHNRLYWYRQTLGQGPEFLTYFQNEAQLEKSRLLSDRFSAERPKGSFSTLEIQRTEQGDSAMYLCASSPKIGTTVSYEQYFGPGTRLTVT.

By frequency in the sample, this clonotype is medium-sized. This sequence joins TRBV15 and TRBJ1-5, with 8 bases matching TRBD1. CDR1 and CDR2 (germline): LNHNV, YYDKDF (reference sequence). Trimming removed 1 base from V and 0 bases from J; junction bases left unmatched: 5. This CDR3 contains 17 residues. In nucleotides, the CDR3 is TGTGCCACCAGCAGAGGGGGGACAGGCAGTAGCAATCAGCCCCAGCATTTT. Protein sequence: CATSRGGTGSSNQPQHF.

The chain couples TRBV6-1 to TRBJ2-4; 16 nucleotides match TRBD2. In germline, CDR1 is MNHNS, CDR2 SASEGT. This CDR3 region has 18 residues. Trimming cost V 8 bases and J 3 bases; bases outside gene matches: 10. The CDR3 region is CASGRGTSGGAGKNIQYF. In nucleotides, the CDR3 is TGTGCCAGCGGTCGGGGGACTAGCGGGGGGGCAGGCAAAAACATTCAGTACTTC.

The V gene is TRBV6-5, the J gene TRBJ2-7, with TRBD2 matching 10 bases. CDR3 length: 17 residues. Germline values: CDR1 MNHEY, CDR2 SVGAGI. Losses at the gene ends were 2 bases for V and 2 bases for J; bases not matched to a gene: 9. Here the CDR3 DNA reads TGTGCCAGCAGTTACGGCGCTAGCGGGACTAGCGCCTACGAGCAGTACTTC. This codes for CASSYGASGTSAYEQYF.

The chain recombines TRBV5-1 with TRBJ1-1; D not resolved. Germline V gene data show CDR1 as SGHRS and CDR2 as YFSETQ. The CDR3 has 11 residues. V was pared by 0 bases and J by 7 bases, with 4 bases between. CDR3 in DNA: TGCGCCAGCAGCTTGGCGGGTGAAGCTTTCTTT. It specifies CASSLAGEAFF.

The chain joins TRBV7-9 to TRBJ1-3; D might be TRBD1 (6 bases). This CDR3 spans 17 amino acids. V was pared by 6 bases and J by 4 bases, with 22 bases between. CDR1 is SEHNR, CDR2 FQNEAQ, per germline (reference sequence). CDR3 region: CASRAQGLHTGGNTIYF. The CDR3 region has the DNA TGTGCCAGCAGGGCACAGGGCCTCCACACTGGGGGAAACACCATATATTTT. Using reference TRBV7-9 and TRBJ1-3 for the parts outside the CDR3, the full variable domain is DTGVSQNPRHKITKRGQNVTFRCDPISEHNRLYWYRQTLGQGPEFLTYFQNEAQLEKSRLLSDRFSAERPKGSFSTLEIQRTEQGDSAMYLCASRAQGLHTGGNTIYFGEGSWLTVV.

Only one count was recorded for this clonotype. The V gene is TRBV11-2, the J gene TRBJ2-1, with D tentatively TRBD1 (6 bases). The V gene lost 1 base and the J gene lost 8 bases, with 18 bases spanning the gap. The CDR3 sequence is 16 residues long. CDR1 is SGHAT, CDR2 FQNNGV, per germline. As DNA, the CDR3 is TGTGCCAGCAGCTTAGGAACAGGGTGGTTAAGGGATGAGCAGTTCTTC. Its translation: CASSLGTGWLRDEQFF.